The 7 T cell receptor beta chains reported below all come from one sample, sequenced in a study of a mutant IDH1 vaccine in newly diagnosed glioma. Time point: week 47, end of study. The study gave 300 ug of mutant IDH1 20-mer peptide per vaccine dose, with topical imiquimod. Some clones are missing from TCRdb's copy, which holds only in-frame ones; the method was immunoSEQ multiplex PCR. The sample consists of about 67,000 clones, roughly 87% of them appearing once. The antigens of these receptors remain unknown. Source: PBMCs, taken from a glioma patient whose treatment included an IDH1 peptide vaccine. The receptor source for this set is a man aged 25-45 years with glioma.

This clone appeared a few times. This chain joins TRBV30 and TRBJ1-6; D unclear. The V end was cut by 2 bases, the J end by 7 bases, with 12 bases between. Germline-derived CDR1 and CDR2 are GTSNPN and SVGIG (reference sequence). CDR3 length: 14 residues. CDR3 DNA: TGTGCCTGGAGTTACGGGTTTGGGAATTCACCCCTCCACTTT. Translating gives CAWSYGFGNSPLHF.

This clone occurred a few times. The V call is TRBV11-3, the J call TRBJ2-1; tentative D call: TRBD1 (6 bases). Germline CDR1 and CDR2: SGHNT and YENEEA. V lost 3 bases to trimming and J lost 3 bases, with 21 bases between them. The length of the CDR3 is 18 residues. CDR3 sequence (DNA): TGTGCCAGCAGCTTCGGATTGAGCAGGGGCTATGGCTACAATGAGCAGTTCTTC. This codes for CASSFGLSRGYGYNEQFF.

V gene TRBV5-1 combines with J gene TRBJ2-7; 12 bases match TRBD1. This CDR3 spans 13 amino acids. Germline assignment: CDR1 SGHRS and CDR2 YFSETQ. V lost 4 bases, J lost 11 bases, and 7 bases stayed unmatched. CDR3 bases: TGCGCCAGCAGCCTGGGGACAGGGGGCGGGAAGTACTTC. It encodes CASSLGTGGGKYF.

This chain links TRBV19 with TRBJ2-1; 11 bases are a match to TRBD2. The CDR3 is 16 amino acids. Germline loops: CDR1 LNHDA, CDR2 SQIVND (reference sequence). V lost 3 bases, J lost 4 bases, and 5 bases stayed unmatched. The chain's CDR3 is CASSMTSGEPYNEQFF. CDR3 DNA sequence: TGTGCCAGTAGTATGACTAGCGGGGAACCATACAATGAGCAGTTCTTC.

This chain connects TRBV7-8 to TRBJ1-1, with 8 nucleotides matching TRBD1. The length of the CDR3 is 14 residues. The trim removed 4 bases at V and 2 bases at J, leaving 3 bases unmatched. The germline gives CDR1 SGHVS, CDR2 FQNEAQ. The CDR3 loop is CASSSGQANTEAFF. CDR3 bases: TGTGCCAGCAGCTCGGGACAGGCCAACACTGAAGCTTTCTTT.

The J gene is TRBJ1-3, the V gene TRBV11-2, with TRBD1 identical over 12 bases. The germline V gene encodes CDR1 SGHAT and CDR2 FQNNGV. This CDR3 has 17 residues. The junction had 8 bases not matched to a gene; V was cut back by 5 bases and J by 3 bases. This chain's CDR3 is CASSLRDRGPIGNTIYF. Written as DNA, the CDR3 is TGTGCCAGCAGCCTCCGGGACAGGGGGCCGATTGGAAACACCATATATTTT.

This clone was recorded once. The chain recombines TRBV19 with TRBJ2-4, with 12 bases that match TRBD2. This CDR3 is 17 amino acids long. Germline V gives CDR1 LNHDA, CDR2 SQIVND (reference sequence). V was clipped by 4 bases and J by 3 bases; unmatched bases: 7. CDR3 sequence reads: CASSTLAGGTIKNIQYF. For the CDR3, the DNA is TGTGCCAGTAGTACCCTAGCGGGGGGGACTATCAAAAACATTCAGTACTTC.